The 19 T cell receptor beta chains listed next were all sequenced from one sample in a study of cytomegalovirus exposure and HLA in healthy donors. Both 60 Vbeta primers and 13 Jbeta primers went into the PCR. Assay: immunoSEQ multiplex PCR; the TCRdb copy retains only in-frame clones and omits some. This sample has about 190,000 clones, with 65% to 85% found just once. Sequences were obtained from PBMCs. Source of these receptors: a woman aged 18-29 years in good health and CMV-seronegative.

DNA of the CDR3: TGCGCCAGCAGCGGCTGGGGGGGGGACGCCAATGAGCAGTTCTTC. It codes for CASSGWGGDANEQFF. The rearrangement joins TRBV5-1 to TRBJ2-1; 7 nucleotides match TRBD2. Trimming at V came to 4 bases and at J to 6 bases, leaving 10 bases not matched to a gene. CDR3 length equals 15 residues. Germline values: CDR1 SGHRS, CDR2 YFSETQ.

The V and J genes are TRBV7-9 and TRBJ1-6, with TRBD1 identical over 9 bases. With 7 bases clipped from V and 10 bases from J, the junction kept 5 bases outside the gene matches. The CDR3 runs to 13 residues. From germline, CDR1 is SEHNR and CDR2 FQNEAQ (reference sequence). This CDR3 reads CASKGQGESPLHF. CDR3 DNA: TGTGCCAGCAAGGGACAGGGAGAATCACCCCTCCACTTT.

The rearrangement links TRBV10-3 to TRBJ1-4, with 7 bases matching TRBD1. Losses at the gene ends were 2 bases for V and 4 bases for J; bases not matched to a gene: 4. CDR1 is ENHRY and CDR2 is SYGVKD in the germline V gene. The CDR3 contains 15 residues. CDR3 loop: CAISEGTGDNEKLFF. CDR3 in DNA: TGTGCCATCAGTGAGGGTACAGGGGATAATGAAAAACTGTTTTTT.

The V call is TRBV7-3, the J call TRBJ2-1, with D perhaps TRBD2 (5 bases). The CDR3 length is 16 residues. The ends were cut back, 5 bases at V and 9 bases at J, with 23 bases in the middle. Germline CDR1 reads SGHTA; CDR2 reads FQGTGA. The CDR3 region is CASSPQTGSDRGEQFF. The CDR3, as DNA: TGTGCCAGCAGCCCCCAGACGGGATCCGACCGGGGTGAGCAGTTCTTC.

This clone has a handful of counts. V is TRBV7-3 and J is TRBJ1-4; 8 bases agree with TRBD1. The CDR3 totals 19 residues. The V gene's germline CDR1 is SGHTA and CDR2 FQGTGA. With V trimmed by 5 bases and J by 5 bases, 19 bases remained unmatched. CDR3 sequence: CASSLLGTGRPRGNEKLFF. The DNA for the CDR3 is TGTGCCAGCAGCCTCCTCGGGACAGGAAGACCCCGGGGGAATGAAAAACTGTTTTTT. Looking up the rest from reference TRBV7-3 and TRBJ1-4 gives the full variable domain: GAGVSQTPSNKVTEKGKYVELRCDPISGHTALYWYRQSLGQGPEFLIYFQGTGAADDSGLPNDRFFAVRPEGSVSTLKIQRTERGDSAVYLCASSLLGTGRPRGNEKLFFGSGTQLSVL.

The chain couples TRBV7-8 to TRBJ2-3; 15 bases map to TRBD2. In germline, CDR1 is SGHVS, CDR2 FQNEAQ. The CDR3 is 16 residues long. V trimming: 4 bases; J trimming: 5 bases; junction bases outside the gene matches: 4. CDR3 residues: CASSSGLAGGEDTQYF. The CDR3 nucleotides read TGTGCCAGCAGCTCGGGACTAGCGGGAGGAGAAGATACGCAGTATTTT.

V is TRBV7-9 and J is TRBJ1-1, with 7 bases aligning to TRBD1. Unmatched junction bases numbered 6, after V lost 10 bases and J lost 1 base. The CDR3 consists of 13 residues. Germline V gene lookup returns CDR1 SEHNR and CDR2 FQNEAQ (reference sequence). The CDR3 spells CATRQGQNTEAFF. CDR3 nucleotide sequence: TGTGCCACTAGACAGGGACAGAACACTGAAGCTTTCTTT. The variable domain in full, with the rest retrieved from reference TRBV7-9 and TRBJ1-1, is DTGVSQNPRHKITKRGQNVTFRCDPISEHNRLYWYRQTLGQGPEFLTYFQNEAQLEKSRLLSDRFSAERPKGSFSTLEIQRTEQGDSAMYLCATRQGQNTEAFFGQGTRLTVV.

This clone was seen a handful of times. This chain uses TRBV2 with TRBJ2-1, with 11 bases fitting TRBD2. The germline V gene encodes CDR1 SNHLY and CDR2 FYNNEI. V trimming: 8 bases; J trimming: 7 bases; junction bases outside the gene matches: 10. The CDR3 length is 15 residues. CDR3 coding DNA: TGTGCCAGCCACAAACTAGCGGGGGCCTCTAATGAGCAGTTCTTC. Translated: CASHKLAGASNEQFF.

CDR3 sequence: CASSAQGFGGYGYTF. For the CDR3, the DNA is TGTGCCAGCAGTGCCCAGGGATTCGGTGGCTATGGCTACACCTTC. V gene TRBV6-1 combines with J gene TRBJ1-2; D is possibly TRBD1 (5 bases). In germline, CDR1 is MNHNS, CDR2 SASEGT. Between the trimmed V and J ends, which lost 4 bases and 4 bases, there was a span of 16 bases. The CDR3 length is 15 residues.

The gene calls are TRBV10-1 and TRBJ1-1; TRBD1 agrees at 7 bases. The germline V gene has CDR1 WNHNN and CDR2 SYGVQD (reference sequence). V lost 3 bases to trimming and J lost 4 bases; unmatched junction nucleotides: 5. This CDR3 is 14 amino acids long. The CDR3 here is CASSDRQGATEAFF. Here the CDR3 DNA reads TGCGCCAGCAGTGACCGACAGGGTGCCACTGAAGCTTTCTTT.

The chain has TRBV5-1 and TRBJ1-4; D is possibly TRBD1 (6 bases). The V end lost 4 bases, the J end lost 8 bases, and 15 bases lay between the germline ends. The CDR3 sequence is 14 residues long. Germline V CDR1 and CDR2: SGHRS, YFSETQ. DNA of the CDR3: TGCGCCAGCAGCCTGGTGGCGGGGGCCGAAAAACTGTTTTTT. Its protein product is CASSLVAGAEKLFF.

The CDR3 nucleotides are TGCAGTGCTAGAGATGGCGGTACGCAGTATTTT. Residues: CSARDGGTQYF. The chain employs TRBV20-1 and TRBJ2-3; D is ambiguous. Germline V gene sequence: CDR1 DFQATT, CDR2 SNEGSKA (reference sequence). The CDR3 has 11 residues. V lost 0 bases and J lost 8, with 6 bases in between.

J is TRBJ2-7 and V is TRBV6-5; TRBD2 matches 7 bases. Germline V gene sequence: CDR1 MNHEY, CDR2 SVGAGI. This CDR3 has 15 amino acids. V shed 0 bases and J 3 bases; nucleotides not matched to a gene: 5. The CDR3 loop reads CASSYSKGEGYEQYF. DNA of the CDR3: TGTGCCAGCAGTTACTCGAAAGGGGAGGGCTACGAGCAGTACTTC.

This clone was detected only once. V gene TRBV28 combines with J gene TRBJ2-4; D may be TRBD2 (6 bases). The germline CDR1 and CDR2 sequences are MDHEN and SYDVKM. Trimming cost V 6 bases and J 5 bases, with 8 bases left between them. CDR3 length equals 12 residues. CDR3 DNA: TGTGCCAGCAGCGGGAGTGAAAACATTCAGTACTTC. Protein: CASSGSENIQYF.

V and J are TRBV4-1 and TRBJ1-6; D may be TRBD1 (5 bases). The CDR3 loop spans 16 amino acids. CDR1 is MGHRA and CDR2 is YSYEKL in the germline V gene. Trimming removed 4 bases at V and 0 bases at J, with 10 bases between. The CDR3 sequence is CASSLGGSSYNSPLHF. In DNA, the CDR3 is TGCGCCAGCAGCCTCGGGGGGAGCTCCTATAATTCACCCCTCCACTTT.

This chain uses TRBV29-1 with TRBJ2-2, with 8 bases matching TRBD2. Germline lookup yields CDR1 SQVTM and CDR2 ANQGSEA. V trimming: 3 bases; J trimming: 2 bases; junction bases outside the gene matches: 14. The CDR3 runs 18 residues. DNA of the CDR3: TGCAGCGTTGAGGCCCTGTCGGCTAGCGGGCAAAACACCGGGGAGCTGTTTTTT. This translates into CSVEALSASGQNTGELFF.

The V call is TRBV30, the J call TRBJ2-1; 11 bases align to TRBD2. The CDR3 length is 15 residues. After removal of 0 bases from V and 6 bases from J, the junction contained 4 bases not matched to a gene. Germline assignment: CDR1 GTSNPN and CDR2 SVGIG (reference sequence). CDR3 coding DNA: TGTGCCTGGAGTGTAACTAGCGGGAGCATCAATGAGCAGTTCTTC. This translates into CAWSVTSGSINEQFF.

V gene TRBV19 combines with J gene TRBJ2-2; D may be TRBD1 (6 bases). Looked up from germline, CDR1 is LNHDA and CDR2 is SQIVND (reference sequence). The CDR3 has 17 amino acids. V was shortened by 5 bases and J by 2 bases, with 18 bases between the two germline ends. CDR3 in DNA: TGTGCCAGTAGTCGGGACAAAAGGGCCAAAAACACCGGGGAGCTGTTTTTT. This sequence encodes CASSRDKRAKNTGELFF.

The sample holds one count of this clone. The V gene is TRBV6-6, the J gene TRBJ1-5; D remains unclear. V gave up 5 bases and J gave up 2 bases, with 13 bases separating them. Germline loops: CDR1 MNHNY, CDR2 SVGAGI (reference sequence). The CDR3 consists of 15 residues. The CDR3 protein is CASSVTPAGNQPQHF. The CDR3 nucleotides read TGTGCCAGCAGTGTAACCCCGGCGGGCAATCAGCCCCAGCATTTT.